Following are 14 T cell receptor beta chains from one sample sequenced in a study of CXCR3-negative and CXCR3-positive naive CD8 T cells. The study made its TRB cDNA libraries by 5' RACE, adding UMI labels. TCRdb processed the 5' RACE reads again and assigns one entry to each CDR3 protein, with no DNA. The sample table includes 65,000 to 75,000 distinct CDR3 sequences. Material for sequencing was naive CXCR3- CD8+ T cells from blood. Subset meaning: CD45RO-CCR7+CD27+CD95- naive CD8+ T cells lacking CXCR3 (TNR3-). These receptors were taken from a human donor in good health. Some clones in this sample may be carry-over from other donors' samples.

CDR3 loop: CASSYSHTPSEQYF. V and J are TRBV6-5 and TRBJ2-7. The CDR3 is 14 residues long. Germline values: CDR1 MNHEY, CDR2 SVGAGI.

This rearrangement joins TRBV5-1 to TRBJ2-7. The CDR3 runs to 14 residues. Germline loops: CDR1 SGHRS, CDR2 YFSETQ. CDR3 protein: CASSLYGVVYEQYF.

The chain recombines TRBV29-1 with TRBJ2-7; TCRdb picks TRBD1, but there is no DNA to check that call. The V gene's germline CDR1 is SQVTM and CDR2 ANQGSEA. This CDR3 has 13 residues. This CDR3 is CSAPTGDPYEQYF.

The gene calls are TRBV20-1 and TRBJ2-3; TCRdb gives TRBD2 as the D gene, but with no DNA this cannot be confirmed. Germline CDR1 and CDR2: DFQATT and SNEGSKA (reference sequence). The CDR3 is 15 amino acids. CDR3 sequence: CSATDERERTDTQYF.

The chain uses TRBV29-1 and TRBJ1-1. The CDR3 is 11 amino acids. The germline V gene has CDR1 SQVTM and CDR2 ANQGSEA. The CDR3 sequence: CSVAGDTEAFF.

Here the CDR3 reads CASGGGGNVYNEQFF. The J gene is TRBJ2-1, the V gene TRBV7-9; the D call of TRBD1 rests on TCRdb alone, since no DNA is present to check it. The CDR3 totals 15 residues. The germline V gene encodes CDR1 SEHNR and CDR2 FQNEAQ (reference sequence).

The V and J genes are TRBV7-2 and TRBJ2-7. This CDR3 comprises 11 residues. Germline V gene lookup returns CDR1 SGHTA and CDR2 FQGNSA. The CDR3 is CASSLRQEQYF. Full variable domain (rest looked up from reference TRBV7-2 and TRBJ2-7): GAGVSQSPSNKVTEKGKDVELRCDPISGHTALYWYRQSLGQGLEFLIYFQGNSAPDKSGLPSDRFSAERTGGSVSTLTIQRTQQEDSAVYLCASSLRQEQYFGPGTRLTVT.

This chain uses TRBV29-1 with TRBJ2-7; the TCRdb call, TRBD1, lacks DNA for checking. The CDR3 loop spans 14 amino acids. Germline assignment: CDR1 SQVTM and CDR2 ANQGSEA. The CDR3: CSVENGQGFYEQYF.

This CDR3 reads CASSDGGYHQPQHF. The chain uses TRBV2 and TRBJ1-5. Looked up from germline, CDR1 is SNHLY and CDR2 is FYNNEI. CDR3 size: 14 residues.

This chain uses TRBV9 with TRBJ2-6; TCRdb reports TRBD1, a call that lacks DNA to check it against. This CDR3 comprises 20 residues. CDR1 and CDR2 from the germline V gene are SGDLS and YYNGEE. CDR3 in amino acids: CASSVEPTGTITSGANVLTF.

The rearrangement joins TRBV4-3 to TRBJ2-1; without DNA, the TCRdb call of TRBD1 cannot be checked. This CDR3 has 14 amino acids. The germline V gene has CDR1 LGHNA and CDR2 YSLEER. The CDR3 spells CASSRDKSYNEQFF.

The chain has TRBV29-1 and TRBJ2-2. The CDR3 totals 15 residues. Per germline, CDR1 SQVTM and CDR2 ANQGSEA. CDR3 residues: CSVAARSVSTGELFF.

The rearrangement uses TRBV6-5 and TRBJ1-6; TCRdb calls TRBD1, which cannot be checked without DNA. The CDR3 length is 13 residues. The germline CDR1 and CDR2 sequences are MNHEY and SVGAGI. CDR3: CASTYGAGSPLHF.

The chain employs TRBV12-3 or TRBV12-4 and TRBJ2-5; with no DNA, the TCRdb D assignment of TRBD1 cannot be verified. This CDR3 has 14 residues. The chain's CDR3 is CASSPSGGAETQYF.